This paragraph covers one T cell receptor beta chain sequence. Its cognate antigen has yet to be identified. The junction departs from germline at one end; a sequencing error may be responsible. This record comes from a study of shared clonotypes between healthy human individuals (dated by TCRdb to 2020 to 2022). About the investigation overall: The cohort comprised two women and a few men aged 18 to 49 years. Blood TCR repertoires of a handful of healthy adults were deeply sequenced to estimate repertoire size and the extent of clonotype sharing between individuals. To increase sequencing depth and limit assay-specific biases, different laboratories used diverse techniques to prepare libraries and sequence TCR repertoires. Between about 0.94 and 8.9 billion PBMCs per donor were obtained by leukapheresis. What the authors observed across the whole study: The small number of donors limited the genetic and exposure-history diversity represented. Pairwise subsampling indicated that sequencing depth was expected to affect the degree of clonotype sharing among donors. Sampling was limited to blood, and TCR repertoires in tissue likely differ from TCR repertoires in blood.

Using the deep immunoSEQ assay, TCR CDR3 regions were amplified from genomic DNA by multiplex PCR. Extracted genomic DNA from each cell subset was spread evenly across all wells of several immunoSEQ 96-well plates, with each plate serving as a replicate. For unsorted PBMC, around 310 ng of genomic DNA, equivalent to about 32,000 T cell genomes, went into each replicate PCR. Unsorted PBMC genomic DNA was sequenced across ten immunoSEQ deep assay plates. The purified libraries were quantified using a Qubit 3.0 fluorometer, sized with a Bioanalyzer 2100, and then quantified again using the KAPA Library Quantification kit. Each immunoSEQ 96-well plate was sequenced on its own single-read 150-cycle Illumina NextSeq 550 flow cell. The source study handled its data this way. Because the immunoSEQ output held only junctional sequences and lacked quality scores, the filtering could not match the filtering applied to full-length reads. To assign V/J genes and CDR3, sequences were annotated against IMGT germline references using PyIR, a Python wrapper for IgBLAST v1.9. Any read was removed if the V/J assignment was weak (E-value above 1e-6), the CDR3 was missing, or the read contained stop codons, out-of-frame junctions, or ambiguous translated residues. V3J clonotypes were defined by identical inferred V gene, J gene, and CDR3 amino acid sequence. Percentage overlap between repertoires was computed as shared unique clonotypes divided by the size of the smaller repertoire. Repertoire richness was assessed with RTK rarefaction, the Chao1 estimator, and Recon v2.1 estimates of unobserved clonotypes. TCRdb holds this immuneACCESS table with in-frame rearrangements only. Some clones are missing; in checked studies, unresolved V genes explain under half, and the rest has no known cause. V, J and clone size are those of that table, while D and trimming were read from the DNA. Counted in this sample were about 490,000 clones; around 79% of them appeared once. Clones ranked in the top ten supply roughly 12% of the sample.

Donors were healthy HIV-negative adults with no recently reported acute infections or vaccinations. Every donor was a Caucasian adult living in Nashville, Tennessee, USA. In the unsorted samples, tens of millions of PBMCs were counted, and genomic DNA was extracted using the QIAamp DNA Blood Mini kit. Blood was collected by leukapheresis, and PBMCs were isolated by Ficoll-Histopaque density gradient centrifugation and then cryopreserved in liquid nitrogen vapor phase. Its CDR3 holds 13 amino acids, cysteine through phenylalanine. The DNA shown is the 39-base CDR3, in frame from base 1. CDR1 is given as SGDLS and CDR2 as YYNGEE, both from the germline V gene.

The sample consisted of PBMCs. Recombination connected TRBV9 to TRBJ1-1; the D gene identity is not certain. The origin of this receptor is a woman aged 40-49 years in good health. Some clones in this sample may be carry-over from other donors' samples. The CDR3 protein sequence reads: CAGSVGVNTEAFF. The nucleotide sequence reads as follows: TGTGCCGGCAGCGTTGGAGTTAACACTGAAGCTTTCTTT. Reference TRBV9 and TRBJ1-1 genes cover what lies past the CDR3, so the full variable domain is DSGVTQTPKHLITATGQRVTLRCSPRSGDLSVYWYQQSLDQGLQFLIQYYNGEERAKGNILERFSAQQFPDLHSELNLSSLELGDSALYFCAGSVGVNTEAFFGQGTRLTVV.